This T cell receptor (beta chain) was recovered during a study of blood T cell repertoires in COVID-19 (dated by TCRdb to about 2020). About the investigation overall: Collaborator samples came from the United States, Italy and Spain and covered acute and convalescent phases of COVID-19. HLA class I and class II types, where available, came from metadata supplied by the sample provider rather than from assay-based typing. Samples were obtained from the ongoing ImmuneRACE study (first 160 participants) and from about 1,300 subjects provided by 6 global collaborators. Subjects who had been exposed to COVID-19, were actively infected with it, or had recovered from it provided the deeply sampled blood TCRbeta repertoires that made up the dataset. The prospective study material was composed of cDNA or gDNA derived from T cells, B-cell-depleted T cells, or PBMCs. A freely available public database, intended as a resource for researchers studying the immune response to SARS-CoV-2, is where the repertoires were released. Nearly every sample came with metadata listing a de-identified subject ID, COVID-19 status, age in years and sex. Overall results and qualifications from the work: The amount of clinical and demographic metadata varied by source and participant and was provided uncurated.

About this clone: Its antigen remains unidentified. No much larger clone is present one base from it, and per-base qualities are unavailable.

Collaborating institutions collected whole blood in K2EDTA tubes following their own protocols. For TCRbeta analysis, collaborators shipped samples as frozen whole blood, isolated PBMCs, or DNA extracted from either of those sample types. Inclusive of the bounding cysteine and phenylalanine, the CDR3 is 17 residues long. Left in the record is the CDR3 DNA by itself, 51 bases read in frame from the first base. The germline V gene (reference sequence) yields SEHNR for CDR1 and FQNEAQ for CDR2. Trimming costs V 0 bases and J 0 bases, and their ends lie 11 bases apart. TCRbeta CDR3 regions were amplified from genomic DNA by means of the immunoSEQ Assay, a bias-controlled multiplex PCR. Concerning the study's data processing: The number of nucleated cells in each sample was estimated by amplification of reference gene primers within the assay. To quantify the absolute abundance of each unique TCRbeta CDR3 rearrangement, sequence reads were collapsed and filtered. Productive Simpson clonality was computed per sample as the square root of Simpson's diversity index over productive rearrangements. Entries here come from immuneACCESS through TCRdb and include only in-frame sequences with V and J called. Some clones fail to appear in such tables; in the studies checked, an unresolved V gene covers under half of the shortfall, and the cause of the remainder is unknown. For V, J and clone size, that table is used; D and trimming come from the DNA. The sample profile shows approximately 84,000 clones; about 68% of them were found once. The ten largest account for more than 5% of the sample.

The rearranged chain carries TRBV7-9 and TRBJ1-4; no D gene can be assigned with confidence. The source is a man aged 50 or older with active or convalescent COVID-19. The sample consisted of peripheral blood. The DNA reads TGTGCCAGCAGCTTAGCTCGCGGATTTCCAACTAATGAAAAACTGTTTTTT. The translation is CASSLARGFPTNEKLFF.